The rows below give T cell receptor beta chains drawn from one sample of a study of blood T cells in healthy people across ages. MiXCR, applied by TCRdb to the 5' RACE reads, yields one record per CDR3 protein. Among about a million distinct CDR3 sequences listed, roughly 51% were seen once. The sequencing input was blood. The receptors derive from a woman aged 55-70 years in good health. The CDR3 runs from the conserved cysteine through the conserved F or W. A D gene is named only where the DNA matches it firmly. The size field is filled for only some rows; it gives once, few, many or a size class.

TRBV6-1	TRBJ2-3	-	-	CASSAIRLSTDTQYF	TGTGCCAGCAGTGCCATCCGTTTGAGCACAGATACGCAGTATTTT
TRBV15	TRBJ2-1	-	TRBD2	CATSRDTEGGARKQFF	TGTGCCACCAGCAGAGATACGGAGGGAGGGGCAAGGAAGCAGTTCTTC
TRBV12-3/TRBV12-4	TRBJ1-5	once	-	CASTPNPVQPQHF	TGTGCCAGCACCCCTAATCCTGTACAGCCCCAGCATTTT
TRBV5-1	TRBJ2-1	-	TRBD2	CASSLGGSERERFF	TGCGCCAGCAGCTTGGGGGGAAGCGAGCGGGAGCGGTTCTTC
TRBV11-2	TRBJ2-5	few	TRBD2	CASSLAGGLAGEWYF	TGTGCCAGCAGCTTAGCTGGGGGACTAGCGGGAGAATGGTACTTC
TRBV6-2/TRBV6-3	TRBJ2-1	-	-	CASNVGLPLLTWRNKQFF	TGTGCCAGCAATGTGGGCCTACCACTCCTCACATGGCGAAATAAGCAGTTCTTC
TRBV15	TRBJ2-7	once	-	CATSASVNNEQYF	TGTGCCACCAGCGCGTCGGTAAACAATGAGCAGTACTTC
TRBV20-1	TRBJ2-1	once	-	CSARVFGANNEQFF	TGCAGTGCTAGAGTATTTGGCGCCAACAATGAGCAGTTCTTC
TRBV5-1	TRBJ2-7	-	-	CASSVAPVTYEQYF	TGCGCCAGCAGCGTGGCCCCAGTTACCTACGAGCAGTACTTC
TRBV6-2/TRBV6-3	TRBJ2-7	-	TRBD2	CASRGTSWERTLVYEQYF	TGTGCCAGCCGGGGGACTAGCTGGGAGCGCACCTTAGTCTACGAGCAGTACTTC
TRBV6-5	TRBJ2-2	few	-	CASSPRLAGELFF	TGTGCCAGCAGCCCCAGGTTGGCCGGGGAGCTGTTTTTT
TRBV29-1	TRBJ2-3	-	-	CSVVLQGPDTQYF	TGCAGCGTTGTCCTACAGGGACCTGATACGCAGTATTTT
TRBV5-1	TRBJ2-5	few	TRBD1	CASSRTGGPETQYF	TGCGCCAGCAGCCGGACAGGGGGCCCAGAGACCCAGTACTTC
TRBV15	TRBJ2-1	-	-	CATAGWGGNYNEQFF	TGTGCCACCGCCGGGTGGGGCGGGAATTACAATGAGCAGTTCTTC
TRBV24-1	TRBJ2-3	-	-	CATSDYYTDTQYF	TGTGCCACCAGTGATTACTACACAGATACGCAGTATTTT
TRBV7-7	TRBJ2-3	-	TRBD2	CASSQAGELTDTQYF	TGTGCCAGCAGCCAAGCGGGAGAGTTGACAGATACGCAGTATTTT
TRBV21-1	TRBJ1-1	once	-	CASSKDLRSTEAFF	TGCGCCAGCAGCAAAGACCTCCGGAGCACTGAAGCTTTCTTT
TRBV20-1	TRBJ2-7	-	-	CSARDPVSGAQYF	TGCAGTGCTAGAGATCCGGTATCGGGTGCGCAGTACTTC
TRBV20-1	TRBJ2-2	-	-	CSARLTGPGTGELFF	TGCAGTGCTAGACTAACAGGGCCGGGCACCGGGGAGCTGTTTTTT
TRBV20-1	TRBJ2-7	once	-	CSAREPGGDYEQYF	TGCAGTGCTAGAGAACCCGGAGGAGACTACGAGCAGTACTTC
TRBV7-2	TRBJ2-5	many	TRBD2	CASSLARGGASQETQYF	TGTGCCAGCAGCTTAGCGCGGGGGGGCGCGTCCCAAGAGACCCAGTACTTC
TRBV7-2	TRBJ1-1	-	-	CASSQRTRDTEAFF	TGTGCCAGCAGCCAACGGACCCGGGACACTGAAGCTTTCTTT
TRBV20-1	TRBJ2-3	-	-	CSARDGRGADTQYF	TGCAGTGCTAGAGATGGCAGGGGCGCAGATACGCAGTATTTT
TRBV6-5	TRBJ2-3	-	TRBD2	CASSYSAGGADTRYF	TGTGCCAGCAGTTACTCGGCGGGAGGCGCAGATACGCGGTATTTT
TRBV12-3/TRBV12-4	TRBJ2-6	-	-	CASSYSGVSGANVLTF	TGTGCCAGCAGTTATTCAGGGGTCTCTGGGGCCAACGTCCTGACTTTC
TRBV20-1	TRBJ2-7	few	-	CSAQGGTYEQYF	TGCAGTGCCCAGGGCGGAACCTACGAGCAGTACTTC
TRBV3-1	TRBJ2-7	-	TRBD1	CASSRVDRGDEQYF	TGCGCCAGCAGCCGAGTCGACAGGGGCGACGAGCAGTACTTC
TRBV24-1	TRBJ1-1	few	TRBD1	CATSGARTGGRDTEAFF	TGTGCCACCAGTGGAGCCCGGACAGGGGGCCGGGACACTGAAGCTTTCTTT
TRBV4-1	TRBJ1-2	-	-	CASSQESGTANVYGYTF	TGCGCCAGCAGCCAAGAATCAGGGACCGCTAATGTCTATGGCTACACCTTC
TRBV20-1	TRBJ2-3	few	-	CSASGSGAASTDTQYF	TGCAGTGCTAGCGGGAGTGGAGCTGCTAGCACAGATACGCAGTATTTT
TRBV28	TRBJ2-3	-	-	CASTQGVGSTDTQYF	TGTGCCAGCACCCAAGGGGTAGGGAGCACAGATACGCAGTATTTT
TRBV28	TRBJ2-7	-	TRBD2	CASSKHPGLAGGATPYEQYF	TGTGCCAGCAGTAAGCATCCGGGACTAGCGGGAGGCGCTACGCCTTACGAGCAGTACTTC
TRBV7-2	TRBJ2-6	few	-	CASTRHVSGANVLTF	TGTGCCAGCACAAGACACGTCTCTGGGGCCAACGTCCTGACTTTC
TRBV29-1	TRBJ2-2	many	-	CSVGGDPGELFF	TGCAGCGTTGGTGGGGATCCCGGGGAGCTGTTTTTT
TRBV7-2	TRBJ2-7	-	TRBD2	CASSLGLAGWGSYEQYF	TGTGCCAGCAGCTTAGGACTAGCGGGGTGGGGGTCCTACGAGCAGTACTTC
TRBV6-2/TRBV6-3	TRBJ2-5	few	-	CASTGLEDQTQYF	TGTGCCAGCACCGGCCTGGAGGATCAGACCCAGTACTTC
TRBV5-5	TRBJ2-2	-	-	CASSLFQNTGELFF	TGTGCCAGCAGCTTGTTTCAGAACACCGGGGAGCTGTTTTTT
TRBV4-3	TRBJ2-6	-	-	CASSQDWQGLDGANVLTF	TGCGCCAGCAGCCAAGATTGGCAGGGGCTTGATGGGGCCAACGTCCTGACTTTC
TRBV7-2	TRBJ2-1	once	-	CAGSLGLRTYEQFF	TGTGCCGGCAGCTTAGGACTTAGAACCTATGAGCAGTTCTTC
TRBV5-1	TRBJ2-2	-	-	CASSLDRLTGELFF	TGCGCCAGCAGCTTGGACAGGCTCACCGGGGAGCTGTTTTTT
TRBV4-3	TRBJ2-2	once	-	CASSQDGPGANTGELFF	TGCGCCAGCAGCCAAGATGGTCCGGGAGCGAACACCGGGGAGCTGTTTTTT
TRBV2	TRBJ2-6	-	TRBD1	CASIQGLPGANVLTF	TGTGCCAGCATACAGGGGTTGCCTGGGGCCAACGTCCTGACTTTC
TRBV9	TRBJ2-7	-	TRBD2	CASSDLAEEQYF	TGTGCCAGCAGCGACCTAGCGGAGGAGCAGTACTTC
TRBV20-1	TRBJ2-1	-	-	CSAWEGGGYSYNEQFF	TGCAGTGCTTGGGAGGGGGGCGGTTATTCCTACAATGAGCAGTTCTTC
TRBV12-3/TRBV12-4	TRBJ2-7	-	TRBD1	CASSLGGTGRNEQYF	TGTGCCAGCAGTTTGGGCGGGACAGGGAGAAACGAGCAGTACTTC
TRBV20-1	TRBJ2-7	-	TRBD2	CSAGTNTHEQYF	TGCAGTGCGGGGACTAACACCCACGAGCAGTACTTC
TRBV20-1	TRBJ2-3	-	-	CSATLALGTGDTQYF	TGTAGTGCCACGCTCGCCTTGGGGACTGGAGATACGCAGTATTTT
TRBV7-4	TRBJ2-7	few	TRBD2	CASSAWWGLGYEQYF	TGTGCCAGCAGCGCTTGGTGGGGACTAGGCTACGAGCAGTACTTC
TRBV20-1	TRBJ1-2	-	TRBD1	CSAGGQGKYGYTF	TGCAGTGCTGGTGGACAGGGGAAATATGGCTACACCTTT
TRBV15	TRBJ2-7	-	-	CATSRGWGLDAYEQYF	TGTGCCACCAGCAGAGGCTGGGGACTGGACGCCTACGAGCAGTACTTC
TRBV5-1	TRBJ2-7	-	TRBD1	CASNPQTGERVDEQYF	TGCGCCAGCAACCCACAAACAGGGGAACGAGTGGACGAGCAGTACTTC
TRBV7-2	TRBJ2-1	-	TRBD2	CASSLATSGVSSYNEQFF	TGTGCCAGCAGCTTAGCGACTAGCGGGGTGAGCTCCTACAATGAGCAGTTCTTC
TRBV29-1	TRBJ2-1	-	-	CSVGKGRYNEQFF	TGCAGCGTGGGCAAAGGGAGGTACAATGAGCAGTTCTTC
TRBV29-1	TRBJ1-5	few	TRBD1	CSYTGGFGQPQHF	TGCAGCTATACAGGGGGCTTTGGTCAGCCCCAGCATTTT
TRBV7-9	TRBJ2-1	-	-	CASSATGTHYNEQFF	TGTGCCAGCAGCGCAACCGGGACTCACTACAATGAGCAGTTCTTC